A selection of T cell receptor beta chains follows, all from one sample in a study of CD8 T cells in ankylosing spondylitis. TCRdb re-derived calls from the 5' RACE reads in MiXCR, one entry per CDR3 protein. The table has some 130,000 distinct CDR3 sequences, under 20% seen once. The sequenced sample consisted of blood, either unsorted or a sorted T cell fraction (not recorded which). These receptors were obtained from a male donor with ankylosing spondylitis. CDR3s include the opening cysteine and the closing phenylalanine or tryptophan. D genes are given only for firm matches. Not all rows give a size; the values are once, few, many and, for expanded clones, a class.

D gene: NA
V gene: TRBV16
clone size: few
J gene: TRBJ2-1
CDR3 DNA: TGTGCCAGCAGCCAAGGGGGGCCCTACAATGAGCAGTTCTTC
CDR3 protein: CASSQGGPYNEQFF

D gene: NA
V gene: TRBV9
clone size: few
J gene: TRBJ2-1
CDR3 DNA: TGTGCCAGCAGCGTAGCGGGGGACAGCCCGACTGAAGAGCAGTTCTTC
CDR3 protein: CASSVAGDSPTEEQFF

D gene: NA
V gene: TRBV27
clone size: NA
J gene: TRBJ2-3
CDR3 DNA: TGTGCCAGCAGTTTAATCTCAGGGCACACAGATACGCAGTATTTT
CDR3 protein: CASSLISGHTDTQYF

D gene: NA
V gene: TRBV4-2
clone size: few
J gene: TRBJ2-7
CDR3 DNA: TGTGCCAGCAGCCAAGTTCTGGGCGTCGACGAGCAGTACTTC
CDR3 protein: CASSQVLGVDEQYF

D gene: NA
V gene: TRBV5-1
clone size: few
J gene: TRBJ2-2
CDR3 DNA: TGCGCCAGCAGCCCCGAGGGAACCGGGGAGCTGTTTTTT
CDR3 protein: CASSPEGTGELFF

D gene: NA
V gene: TRBV28
clone size: few
J gene: TRBJ2-7
CDR3 DNA: TGTGCCAGCAGCTTACTCGGGTTAGCGGTTTCCTACGAGCAGTACTTC
CDR3 protein: CASSLLGLAVSYEQYF

D gene: NA
V gene: TRBV11-2
clone size: few
J gene: TRBJ2-1
CDR3 DNA: TGTGCCAGCAGCTTAGTAAACTCTGAGGAGCAGTTCTTC
CDR3 protein: CASSLVNSEEQFF

D gene: NA
V gene: TRBV7-9
clone size: few
J gene: TRBJ1-1
CDR3 DNA: TGTGCCAGCAGCTTAGGTTTGAGGGCGAACACTGAAGCTTTCTTT
CDR3 protein: CASSLGLRANTEAFF

D gene: TRBD2
V gene: TRBV28
clone size: NA
J gene: TRBJ2-1
CDR3 DNA: TGTGCCAGCAGTAAGCCCCTAGCGGGAGGAGGGAGTGAGCAGTTCTTC
CDR3 protein: CASSKPLAGGGSEQFF

D gene: TRBD2
V gene: TRBV4-1
clone size: many
J gene: TRBJ2-1
CDR3 DNA: TGCGCCAGCAGCACTATGAGCGGGGACCTATACAATGAGCAGTTCTTC
CDR3 protein: CASSTMSGDLYNEQFF

D gene: NA
V gene: TRBV7-6
clone size: few
J gene: TRBJ2-4
CDR3 DNA: TGTGCCAGCAGCTTAGGGCAGGTGGGAGACATTCAGTACTTC
CDR3 protein: CASSLGQVGDIQYF

D gene: NA
V gene: TRBV3-1
clone size: NA
J gene: TRBJ2-7
CDR3 DNA: TGTGCCAGTGGTAGCGCGACCTACGAGCAGTACTTC
CDR3 protein: CASGSATYEQYF

D gene: NA
V gene: TRBV6-1
clone size: NA
J gene: TRBJ2-1
CDR3 DNA: TGTGCCAGCATAGGACAGGGACTAACCTACAATGAGCAGTTCTTC
CDR3 protein: CASIGQGLTYNEQFF

D gene: TRBD2
V gene: TRBV30
clone size: NA
J gene: TRBJ2-1
CDR3 DNA: TGTGCCTGGAGCGGTATCTTGGCGGGAGGGCCTTCCTACAATGAGCAGTTCTTC
CDR3 protein: CAWSGILAGGPSYNEQFF

D gene: NA
V gene: TRBV9
clone size: NA
J gene: TRBJ2-7
CDR3 DNA: TGTGCCAGCAGCGTAGCTACGGGCGGCCCCTCCTACGAGCAGTACTTC
CDR3 protein: CASSVATGGPSYEQYF

D gene: NA
V gene: TRBV7-8
clone size: NA
J gene: TRBJ1-2
CDR3 DNA: TGTGCCAGCAGCAGACCCGGGGGTCCCCTTCTGCATGGCTACACCTTC
CDR3 protein: CASSRPGGPLLHGYTF

D gene: TRBD1
V gene: TRBV5-1
clone size: few
J gene: TRBJ2-5
CDR3 DNA: TGCGCCAGCAGCTCCGGGAGACAGGGGTACCAAGAGACCCAGTACTTC
CDR3 protein: CASSSGRQGYQETQYF

D gene: NA
V gene: TRBV20-1
clone size: few
J gene: TRBJ2-7
CDR3 DNA: TGCAGTGCTAGAGATATGGACTCCGCCTACGAGCAGTACTTC
CDR3 protein: CSARDMDSAYEQYF

D gene: NA
V gene: TRBV6-2/TRBV6-3
clone size: NA
J gene: TRBJ2-7
CDR3 DNA: TGTGCCAGCAGACAGGGCCGTCCCTACGAGCAGTACTTC
CDR3 protein: CASRQGRPYEQYF

D gene: NA
V gene: TRBV29-1
clone size: NA
J gene: TRBJ1-2
CDR3 DNA: TGCAGCGGGGATGGCTACACCTTC
CDR3 protein: CSGDGYTF

D gene: TRBD1
V gene: TRBV28
clone size: NA
J gene: TRBJ2-2
CDR3 DNA: TGTGCCAGCAGGGCCGGGACAGAATTAACCGGGGAGCTGTTTTTT
CDR3 protein: CASRAGTELTGELFF

D gene: NA
V gene: TRBV4-1
clone size: few
J gene: TRBJ1-1
CDR3 DNA: TGCGCCAGCAGCCAAGTCCTCTCGTTGGGCGGACTCATGAACACTGAAGCTTTCTTT
CDR3 protein: CASSQVLSLGGLMNTEAFF

D gene: NA
V gene: TRBV27
clone size: few
J gene: TRBJ1-2
CDR3 DNA: TGTGCCAGCAGTTTGTTCCAGGCCTATGGCTACACCTTC
CDR3 protein: CASSLFQAYGYTF

D gene: TRBD1
V gene: TRBV5-5
clone size: few
J gene: TRBJ2-1
CDR3 DNA: TGTGCCAGCAGCAGAAGGGACAGCAACAATGAGCAGTTCTTC
CDR3 protein: CASSRRDSNNEQFF

D gene: NA
V gene: TRBV7-2
clone size: NA
J gene: TRBJ2-1
CDR3 DNA: TGTGCCAGCAGCGCACTGGGGGCCTCACGGGAGCAGTTCTTC
CDR3 protein: CASSALGASREQFF

D gene: TRBD2
V gene: TRBV2
clone size: many
J gene: TRBJ2-2
CDR3 DNA: TGTGCCAGCAGTGACTTCGGGGGGATGAACACCGGGGAGCTGTTTTTT
CDR3 protein: CASSDFGGMNTGELFF

D gene: NA
V gene: TRBV27
clone size: NA
J gene: TRBJ2-1
CDR3 DNA: TGTGCCAGCAGTTTGATAGGTAATCCCTCCTACAATGAGCAGTTCTTC
CDR3 protein: CASSLIGNPSYNEQFF

D gene: TRBD2
V gene: TRBV7-2
clone size: NA
J gene: TRBJ2-7
CDR3 DNA: TGTGCCAGCAGCTTATGGGGGGGGGACCGCGACGAGCAGTACTTC
CDR3 protein: CASSLWGGDRDEQYF

D gene: TRBD2
V gene: TRBV12-3/TRBV12-4
clone size: many
J gene: TRBJ2-1
CDR3 DNA: TGTGCCAGCAGTTTGCTAGCGGGAGACAATGAGCAGTTCTTC
CDR3 protein: CASSLLAGDNEQFF

D gene: NA
V gene: TRBV5-1
clone size: NA
J gene: TRBJ1-4
CDR3 DNA: TGCGCCAGCAGCGCAAAGGCCCCGGGCCCTGAAAAACTGTTTTTT
CDR3 protein: CASSAKAPGPEKLFF

D gene: TRBD1
V gene: TRBV7-9
clone size: NA
J gene: TRBJ2-3
CDR3 DNA: TGTGCCAGCAGCACGGACAGGGAGAGAACAGATACGCAGTATTTT
CDR3 protein: CASSTDRERTDTQYF

D gene: TRBD1
V gene: TRBV20-1
clone size: few
J gene: TRBJ2-7
CDR3 DNA: TGCAGTGCTAGAGATAGGATAATGGACAGGGGATACGAGCAGTACTTC
CDR3 protein: CSARDRIMDRGYEQYF

D gene: TRBD2
V gene: TRBV9
clone size: few
J gene: TRBJ2-7
CDR3 DNA: TGTGCCAGCAGCGCCCGACTAGCGGGAGAGGACGAGCAGTACTTC
CDR3 protein: CASSARLAGEDEQYF

D gene: NA
V gene: TRBV4-1
clone size: few
J gene: TRBJ2-7
CDR3 DNA: TGCGCCAGCAGCCAAGAAGGGGCAACCTACGAGCAGTACTTC
CDR3 protein: CASSQEGATYEQYF

D gene: NA
V gene: TRBV15
clone size: NA
J gene: TRBJ1-1
CDR3 DNA: TGTGCCACCAGCCCAGTGGGCACTGAAGCTTTCTTT
CDR3 protein: CATSPVGTEAFF

D gene: TRBD1
V gene: TRBV27
clone size: NA
J gene: TRBJ1-5
CDR3 DNA: TGTGCCAGCAGTTTAGGGACAGTCAATCAGCCCCAGCATTTT
CDR3 protein: CASSLGTVNQPQHF

D gene: NA
V gene: TRBV30
clone size: many
J gene: TRBJ1-3
CDR3 DNA: TGTGCCTGGAGTCTAACTTCTGGAAACACCATATATTTT
CDR3 protein: CAWSLTSGNTIYF

D gene: NA
V gene: TRBV27
clone size: NA
J gene: TRBJ2-1
CDR3 DNA: TGTGCCAGCAGTTTTTACAGGGAGAAGTTCTTC
CDR3 protein: CASSFYREKFF